This T cell receptor (beta chain) was sequenced for a study of cytomegalovirus exposure and HLA in healthy donors. PCR amplification relied on 60 Vbeta primers (plus 13 Jbeta primers). Assay: immunoSEQ multiplex PCR; the TCRdb copy retains only in-frame clones and omits some. This sample has roughly 110,000 clones, with under 70% found just once. Study-wide findings and caveats: In all likelihood, a cluster of highly shared sequence variants was a sequencing artifact.

With respect to this clone: Its antigen remains unidentified.

The CDR3 consists of 16 residues. Germline CDR1 reads SGDLS; CDR2 reads YYNGEE. V lost 4 bases, J lost 2 bases, and 18 bases lay in between. The chain links TRBV9 to TRBJ2-5; D is unresolved. Sequences were obtained from PBMCs. This TCR derives from a man younger than 35 in good health and CMV-seropositive. CDR3: CASSPRLLSAQETQYF. CDR3 sequence (DNA): TGTGCCAGCAGCCCCCGCCTTTTAAGCGCTCAAGAGACCCAGTACTTC.